One and the same sample provided the 22 T cell receptor beta chains below, sequenced in a study of regulatory T cells in long-lasting Graves disease. Building the TCR beta libraries relied on iRepertoire HTBI primers, and CDR3 regions underwent Arm-PCR. TCRdb re-called the multiplex PCR reads through MiXCR, storing one row per CDR3 protein. The sample holds some 440,000 distinct CDR3 sequences, 20% seen once. The time point: persistent/refractory GD, antithyroid drugs over 5 years with positive TRAb. Following extraction of RNA from PBMCs, that RNA was used to make the TCR library. The sample here was peripheral blood mononuclear cells (PBMCs), taken when the disease was refractory, from a patient treated with antithyroid drugs. The receptors originated from a female donor with Graves disease.

This clonotype was detected only once. The chain uses TRBV28 and TRBJ2-1; D is undetermined. V lost 4 bases, J lost 8 bases, and 15 bases lay in between. From germline, CDR1 is MDHEN and CDR2 SYDVKM. The CDR3 loop spans 14 amino acids. CDR3 DNA: TGTGCCAGCAGTTACTCGAGACCGATGGATGAGCAGTTCTTC. This translates into CASSYSRPMDEQFF. Variable domain in full (rest from reference TRBV28 and TRBJ2-1): DVKVTQSSRYLVKRTGEKVFLECVQDMDHENMFWYRQDPGLGLRLIYFSYDVKMKEKGDIPEGYSVSREKKERFSLILESASTNQTSMYLCASSYSRPMDEQFFGPGTRLTVL.

As to this clonotype: This may be a read error: a much more frequent sequence differs by one nucleotide. The CDR3 end shows no conserved phenylalanine or tryptophan, and so a read error is likely. The chain couples TRBV6-2 or TRBV6-3 to TRBJ1-2; tentative D call: TRBD1 (5 bases). The CDR3 length is 13 residues. Germline V lookup: CDR1 MNHEY, CDR2 SVGEGT. Trimming left V 6 bases short and J 6 bases short, with 14 bases between. The CDR3 protein is CASRKRQGNGYTL. In nucleotides, the CDR3 is TGTGCCAGCAGGAAGAGGCAGGGAAATGGCTACACCCTC.

This clonotype was seen at least ten times. The chain joins TRBV7-8 to TRBJ2-5, with 7 bases aligning to TRBD1. Germline values: CDR1 SGHVS, CDR2 FQNEAQ. V gave up 9 bases and J gave up 1 base; unmatched junction bases: 5. The CDR3 runs to 13 residues. The CDR3 DNA follows: TGTGCCAGTAACCGGGACAGCCAAGAGACCCAGTACTTC. It codes for CASNRDSQETQYF. Full variable domain (remainder filled in from reference TRBV7-8 and TRBJ2-5): GAGVSQSPRYKVAKRGQDVALRCDPISGHVSLFWYQQALGQGPEFLTYFQNEAQLDKSGLPSDRFFAERPEGSVSTLKIQRTQQEDSAVYLCASNRDSQETQYFGPGTRLLVL.

This clonotype was counted between two and nine times. The chain combines TRBV6-1 with TRBJ2-5, with a tentative D call TRBD2 (5 bases). Germline V lookup: CDR1 MNHNS, CDR2 SASEGT. The CDR3 length is 14 residues. V dropped 5 bases and J dropped 5 bases, with 15 bases sitting between them. CDR3: CASSTTRGRETQYF. The CDR3 DNA is TGTGCCAGCAGTACGACCCGGGGTAGGGAGACCCAGTACTTC.

This clonotype was counted at least ten times. The chain has TRBV6-1 and TRBJ2-2; a possible D gene is TRBD1 (6 bases). CDR1 is MNHNS, CDR2 SASEGT, per germline. The CDR3 length is 16 residues. Trimming left V 7 bases short and J 0 bases short, with 15 bases between. The CDR3 sequence is CASIGQRFANTGELFF. As DNA, the CDR3 is TGTGCCAGCATTGGACAGCGGTTCGCGAACACCGGGGAGCTGTTTTTT.

This clonotype has more than one count but fewer than ten. V and J are TRBV30 and TRBJ1-2; TRBD1 matches at 9 bases. The germline V gene encodes CDR1 GTSNPN and CDR2 SVGIG (reference sequence). The CDR3 loop spans 13 amino acids. J lost 4 bases, V lost 5 bases, and 5 bases had no gene match. CDR3 sequence (DNA): TGTGCCTGGGGTATGGGACAGGGCTATGGCTACACCTTC. Its protein product is CAWGMGQGYGYTF.

The chain joins TRBV7-2 to TRBJ1-6; TRBD1 matches at 7 bases. V trimming: 2 bases; J trimming: 6 bases; junction bases outside the gene matches: 10. Germline loops: CDR1 SGHTA, CDR2 FQGNSA. The CDR3 loop spans 17 amino acids. The CDR3 sequence: CASSLTGTVGANSPLHF. CDR3 coding DNA: TGTGCCAGCAGCTTAACGGGGACAGTCGGGGCTAATTCACCCCTCCACTTT.

The chain has TRBV20-1 and TRBJ1-4, with unresolved D. Trimming stripped 6 bases from V and 3 bases from J, with 11 bases between. The CDR3 consists of 13 residues. The germline V gene encodes CDR1 DFQATT and CDR2 SNEGSKA (reference sequence). In DNA, the CDR3 is TGCAGTGCGGTGGGATATGCTAATGAAAAACTGTTTTTT. This codes for CSAVGYANEKLFF.

The V call is TRBV28, the J call TRBJ2-1; the match to TRBD2 covers 9 bases. The CDR3 contains 16 residues. V lost 5 bases and J lost 6; bases outside the gene matches: 11. CDR1 and CDR2 (germline): MDHEN, SYDVKM. The CDR3 protein is CASSGGGAGGFNEQFF. The DNA of the CDR3 is TGTGCCAGCAGTGGGGGTGGGGCGGGAGGGTTCAATGAGCAGTTCTTC.

This clonotype was counted many times. V gene TRBV28 combines with J gene TRBJ1-6, with 10 nucleotides matching TRBD1. Germline trimming cut 0 bases from V and 10 bases from J; bases unmatched to any gene: 3. This CDR3 contains 15 residues. The germline CDR1 and CDR2 sequences are MDHEN and SYDVKM. The CDR3 loop is CASSLWGTGESPLHF. As DNA, the CDR3 is TGTGCCAGCAGTTTATGGGGGACAGGGGAATCACCCCTCCACTTT.

CDR3 sequence: CAWSGTDTDSSGNTIYF. CDR3 in DNA: TGTGCCTGGAGTGGGACCGACACCGACTCCTCTGGAAACACCATATATTTT. The J gene is TRBJ1-3, the V gene TRBV30; D unclear. Germline V gene lookup returns CDR1 GTSNPN and CDR2 SVGIG (reference sequence). The CDR3 is 17 residues long. Trimming took off 1 base at V and 0 bases at J, with 16 bases between the two ends.

This clonotype was recorded at least ten times. The chain links TRBV7-2 to TRBJ2-2, with D hard to call. CDR3 size: 14 residues. Germline CDR1 and CDR2: SGHTA and FQGNSA. Deletions cut 4 bases from V and 8 bases from J, with 14 bases between. Here the CDR3 reads CASSSVRMMGELFF. Here the CDR3 DNA reads TGTGCCAGCAGCTCCGTCCGTATGATGGGGGAGCTGTTTTTT.

This chain connects TRBV5-1 to TRBJ2-7; D is ambiguous. The ends were cut back, 4 bases at V and 3 bases at J, with 11 bases in the middle. Germline V gives CDR1 SGHRS, CDR2 YFSETQ. This CDR3 spans 13 amino acids. The CDR3: CASSLRPDYEQYF. The CDR3 coding sequence is TGCGCCAGCAGCCTTCGGCCGGACTACGAGCAGTACTTC.

This clonotype turned up a few times. The chain joins TRBV30 to TRBJ1-2; D is possibly TRBD1 (5 bases). The CDR3 runs 14 residues. The germline V gene encodes CDR1 GTSNPN and CDR2 SVGIG (reference sequence). Trimming removed 0 bases from V and 10 bases from J, with 18 bases in between. In DNA form, the CDR3 reads TGTGCCTGGAGTGTAGACCCCGACAGTGCAGTCTACACCTTC. Its translation: CAWSVDPDSAVYTF. Full variable domain (remainder filled in from reference TRBV30 and TRBJ1-2): SQTIHQWPATLVQPVGSPLSLECTVEGTSNPNLYWYRQAAGRGLQLLFYSVGIGQISSEVPQNLSASRPQDRQFILSSKKLLLSDSGFYLCAWSVDPDSAVYTFGSGTRLTVV.

This clonotype showed up just once. The genes are TRBV7-6 and TRBJ2-7; 12 positions agree with TRBD1. V shed 7 bases and J 3 bases; nucleotides not matched to a gene: 7. CDR3 length: 15 residues. Germline V CDR1 and CDR2: SGHVS, FNYEAQ. The CDR3, as DNA: TGTGCCAGCAACTCCCGGGACAGGGGGCTCTACGAGCAGTACTTC. Its protein product is CASNSRDRGLYEQYF.

The chain links TRBV6-2 or TRBV6-3 to TRBJ2-7; D is uncertain. The V end lost 5 bases, the J end lost 0 bases, and 14 bases lay between the germline ends. Germline CDR1 and CDR2: MNHEY and SVGEGT. This CDR3 has 15 residues. The CDR3 here is CASSEEVALSYEQYF. The CDR3 DNA reads TGTGCCAGCAGTGAAGAGGTAGCCCTCTCCTACGAGCAGTACTTC.

Note on this clonotype: A much larger clone lies one base from this, so it may be a read error. This CDR3 is missing its conserved last phenylalanine or tryptophan, likely due to a read error. V and J are TRBV28 and TRBJ1-5, with unresolved D. Trimming took 3 bases from V and 7 from J, leaving 7 bases between them. Germline CDR1 is MDHEN and CDR2 is SYDVKM. The CDR3 is made up of 12 amino acids. The CDR3 is CASSFSGQPQHL. The CDR3 nucleotides read TGTGCCAGCAGTTTCTCGGGGCAGCCCCAGCATCTT.

In its sample, this clonotype was seen a few times. V usage is TRBV18 and J usage is TRBJ2-7; a weak D match, TRBD2 (5 bases). The ends were cut back, 3 bases at V and 2 bases at J, with 14 bases in the middle. The CDR3 runs to 15 residues. CDR1 is KGHSH and CDR2 is LQKENI in the germline V gene. CDR3 in amino acids: CASSPGKGGPYEQYF. CDR3 bases: TGTGCCAGCTCACCCGGGAAAGGTGGTCCCTACGAGCAGTACTTC.

For this clonotype: Since a much larger clone is just one base distant, this may be a read error. The chain has TRBV20-1 and TRBJ1-1; 7 bases agree with TRBD1. Germline V gene data show CDR1 as DFQATT and CDR2 as SNEGSKA (reference sequence). This CDR3 has 11 amino acids. CDR3 amino acids: CGARQGSEAFF. DNA of the CDR3: TGCGGTGCTCGACAGGGATCTGAAGCTTTCTTT.

Comments on this clonotype: A much larger clone lies one base from this, so it may be a read error. The chain joins TRBV27 to TRBJ1-4; D gene uncertain. This CDR3 has 12 amino acids. V gave up 7 bases and J gave up 5 bases, with 8 bases separating them. Germline CDR1 is MNHEY and CDR2 is SMNVEV (reference sequence). For the CDR3, the DNA is TGTGCCAGCACTACATGCAATGAAAAACTGTTTTTT. Translating it yields CASTTCNEKLFF.

At least ten counts were recorded for this clonotype. This sequence joins TRBV6-1 and TRBJ1-5; D gene ambiguous. Germline CDR1 MNHNS, CDR2 SASEGT. The length of the CDR3 is 16 residues. V was pared by 0 bases and J by 0 bases, with 9 bases between. The CDR3 bases are TGTGCCAGCAGTGAAGCCCCCGGGCCTAGCAATCAGCCCCAGCATTTT. It is translated as CASSEAPGPSNQPQHF.

This clonotype occurred many times. The J gene is TRBJ2-7, the V gene TRBV12-3 or TRBV12-4, with D perhaps TRBD2 (5 bases). V shed 8 bases and J shed 0 bases, with 14 bases lying between them. CDR3 length equals 14 residues. CDR3 in amino acids: CASVPPGVSYEQYF. The CDR3 nucleotides are TGTGCCAGCGTGCCACCCGGGGTCTCCTACGAGCAGTACTTC.